These T cell receptor beta chains were read from a single sample in a study of cytomegalovirus exposure and HLA in healthy donors. Here immunoSEQ multiplex PCR was the method, and the copy in TCRdb shows in-frame clones only, minus some. The sample lists 100,000 to 120,000 clones; around 87% were seen once. Sequenced material: PBMCs. These receptors were collected from a woman between 25 and 40 years old in good health and CMV-seropositive. Both conserved end residues are part of each CDR3. A D gene is named only where the DNA matches it firmly. Size values are once, few and many counts, or a class for expanded clones, and some rows have none.

size	D	V	J	DNA	CDR3
-	-	TRBV2	TRBJ1-6	TGTGCCAGCAGTGAGTACAGGGCCCCTTCACCCCTCCACTTT	CASSEYRAPSPLHF
few	-	TRBV2	TRBJ1-2	TGTGCCAGCAGTGAACAGGGATATGGCTACACCTTC	CASSEQGYGYTF
-	TRBD1	TRBV27	TRBJ2-2	TGTGCCAGCAGTTCCCCAGGGACAGCGAGCACCGGGGAGCTGTTTTTT	CASSSPGTASTGELFF
-	TRBD1	TRBV7-6	TRBJ1-2	TGTGCCAGCAGCTTAGCGGGCAGGGGGCGTGAAGGCTACACCTTC	CASSLAGRGREGYTF
-	-	TRBV10-3	TRBJ2-6	TGTGCCATCAGTGGACAGCCCTCTGGGGCCAACGTCCTGACTTTC	CAISGQPSGANVLTF
-	-	TRBV19	TRBJ1-1	TGTGCCAGTAGTATAGCGTCGCGCGGGACCCTTTTT	CASSIASRGTLF
-	TRBD1	TRBV6-1	TRBJ2-7	TGTGCCAGCAGTGCCACAGGGGGCGCTTACGAGCAGTACTTC	CASSATGGAYEQYF
once	TRBD2	TRBV2	TRBJ2-1	TGTGCCAGCGCTAGCGGGAGGACGTACAATGAGCAGTTCTTC	CASASGRTYNEQFF
-	-	TRBV4-2	TRBJ1-1	TGTGCCAGCAGCCAGACCGGAGGGTACACTGAAGCTTTCTTT	CASSQTGGYTEAFF
few	-	TRBV21-1	TRBJ2-3	TGTGCCAGCAGCAAATATACAGATACGCAGTATTTT	CASSKYTDTQYF
-	TRBD1	TRBV5-4	TRBJ2-1	TGTGCCAGCAACAATGGGGGGGCACAGGGGGCCTGGGAGCAGTTCTTC	CASNNGGAQGAWEQFF
-	TRBD2	TRBV7-3	TRBJ2-7	TGTGCCAGCAGCCCGGGACTAGCGGGAGAGAAATACTTC	CASSPGLAGEKYF
-	-	TRBV13	TRBJ1-3	TGTGCCAGCAGCGCACCGGTGACTGGCGGGGACCAAGACGGAAACACCATATATTTT	CASSAPVTGGDQDGNTIYF
once	TRBD2	TRBV5-1	TRBJ2-7	TGCGCCAGCAGCACCTCTAGCGGGAGCTACGAGCAGTACTTC	CASSTSSGSYEQYF
-	-	TRBV21-1	TRBJ2-1	TGTGCCAGCAATCCGAGCGGGAGTCTCGGTAATGAGCAGTTCTTC	CASNPSGSLGNEQFF
-	-	TRBV29-1	TRBJ1-1	TGCAGCGTTGTCGACCGCGGGAAGGGAGGAGCTTTCTTT	CSVVDRGKGGAFF
-	-	TRBV28	TRBJ1-5	TGTGCCAGCAGTTTATCAGTGATCAATCAGCCCCAGCATTTT	CASSLSVINQPQHF
-	TRBD1	TRBV27	TRBJ1-2	TGTGCCAGCAGTTTATGGGGCCCGACGGGACAGGGGGGGGGCTATGGCTACACCTTC	CASSLWGPTGQGGGYGYTF
-	-	TRBV6-1	TRBJ2-7	TGTGCCAGCAGTGAAGCCGGCTCCCAGGCATCCTACGAGCAGTACTTC	CASSEAGSQASYEQYF
-	TRBD1	TRBV14	TRBJ2-7	TGTGCCAGCAGCCTGTTGGGACAGGACTACGAGCAGTACTTC	CASSLLGQDYEQYF
-	TRBD1	TRBV4-2	TRBJ1-3	TGTGCCAGCAGCCAAGGGACAGGGGGCTTCACTGGAAACACCATATATTTT	CASSQGTGGFTGNTIYF
-	-	TRBV7-8	TRBJ1-5	TGTGCCAGCAGCGCCGTGCATGCAGTGGCAGGCCAGCCCCAGCATTTT	CASSAVHAVAGQPQHF
-	-	TRBV5-1	TRBJ1-1	TGCGCCAGCAGCTTCCAGGGCGTCGGCACTGAAGCTTTCTTT	CASSFQGVGTEAFF
once	-	TRBV19	TRBJ2-1	TGTGCCAGTAGTATAGATCGGGGGTACAATGAGCAGTTCTTC	CASSIDRGYNEQFF
-	TRBD2	TRBV27	TRBJ2-2	TGTGCCAGCAGTATTAGCGGGACCCGAACCGGGGAGCTGTTTTTT	CASSISGTRTGELFF
few	TRBD1	TRBV10-2	TRBJ1-2	TGCGCCAGCAGTGAGTCGAGGGGGACAGGGTATGGCTACACCTTC	CASSESRGTGYGYTF
-	-	TRBV6-1	TRBJ2-3	TGTGCCAGCAAACAGGCCCAACGCACAGATACGCAGTATTTT	CASKQAQRTDTQYF
-	TRBD2	TRBV4-1	TRBJ2-5	TGCGCCAGCAGCCGCAGCGGGAGGGGCCAAGAGACCCAGTACTTC	CASSRSGRGQETQYF
-	-	TRBV12-5	TRBJ2-3	TGTGCTAGTGGTTTGGCAGGGGTGGATACGCAGTATTTT	CASGLAGVDTQYF
-	TRBD1	TRBV7-7	TRBJ2-7	TGTGCCAGCAGCCCGGACAGGCTGTCCTACGAGCAGTACTTC	CASSPDRLSYEQYF
-	TRBD2	TRBV6-4	TRBJ2-3	TGTGCCAGCAGTCGGACTAGCGGCACAGATACGCAGTATTTT	CASSRTSGTDTQYF
-	-	TRBV7-9	TRBJ2-5	TGTGCCAGCAGCCTAGCCGGGGAGACCCAGTACTTC	CASSLAGETQYF
-	TRBD2	TRBV4-1	TRBJ2-1	TGCGCCAGCAGCCAACTAGCGGGGTCATTGAGCTCCTACAATGAGCAGTTCTTC	CASSQLAGSLSSYNEQFF
-	-	TRBV4-1	TRBJ1-4	TGCGCCAGCAGCCCAGGGGAGTATAATGAAAAACTGTTTTTT	CASSPGEYNEKLFF
-	-	TRBV5-1	TRBJ2-1	TGCGCCAGCAGGCGCTCCGTGGGGGGGCCCTACAATGAGCAGTTCTTC	CASRRSVGGPYNEQFF
-	TRBD1	TRBV4-1	TRBJ2-3	TGCGCCAGCAGGCAACCGGGACAGGGGGCAGATACGCAGTATTTT	CASRQPGQGADTQYF
once	TRBD1	TRBV6-5	TRBJ1-6	TGTGCCGCCGGGCGGGACAGCTCCTATAATTCACCCCTCCACTTT	CAAGRDSSYNSPLHF
-	-	TRBV5-4	TRBJ2-5	TGTGCCAGCAGCCCGAGGTCCCAAGAGACCCAGTACTTC	CASSPRSQETQYF
-	TRBD1	TRBV2	TRBJ1-5	TGTGCCAGCAGTCGTGACAGGGAAAGCAATCAGCCCCAGCATTTT	CASSRDRESNQPQHF
-	-	TRBV18	TRBJ1-1	TGTGCCAGCTCAGAACAGGCTGAAGCTTTCTTT	CASSEQAEAFF
-	-	TRBV20-1	TRBJ2-3	TGCAGTGTCCCGGTCACAGATACGCAGTATTTT	CSVPVTDTQYF
once	-	TRBV28	TRBJ1-5	TGTGCCAGCAGTTTGATCGGGAGTTTACTTCGCCCCCAGCATTTT	CASSLIGSLLRPQHF
-	-	TRBV18	TRBJ1-1	TGTGCCAGCTCACAAGGGGCGGGGAATACTGAAGCTTTCTTT	CASSQGAGNTEAFF
-	-	TRBV29-1	TRBJ2-1	TGCAGCGTTGAAGATCTTGGCCAAAGCTCCTACAATGAGCAGTTCTTC	CSVEDLGQSSYNEQFF
-	TRBD1	TRBV4-1	TRBJ1-1	TGCGCCAGCAGCCAAGATCGCCGCGCTGGGACAGGGCATTTGAACACTGAAGCTTTCTTT	CASSQDRRAGTGHLNTEAFF
-	-	TRBV2	TRBJ1-1	TGTGCCAGCAGTGTCGGTATGAACACTGAAGCTTTCTTT	CASSVGMNTEAFF
-	-	TRBV2	TRBJ2-4	TGTGCCAGCATAGACAGCTGGCGGGGAGTTCAGTACTTC	CASIDSWRGVQYF
few	-	TRBV6-1	TRBJ1-2	TGTGCCAGCAGTAGTCCCGCCGCCCTAACCTATGGCTACACCTTC	CASSSPAALTYGYTF
once	-	TRBV4-1	TRBJ2-2	TGCGCCAGCAGCCAAGAAACTGCCCTCGCCGGGGAGCTGTTTTTT	CASSQETALAGELFF
few	-	TRBV5-6	TRBJ2-3	TGTGCCAGCAGCTTGGGACTAGTGATCACAGATACGCAGTATTTT	CASSLGLVITDTQYF
-	TRBD1	TRBV4-3	TRBJ2-1	TGCGCCAGCAGCCAAGATTCGACAGGGGCCTACAATGAGCAGTTCTTC	CASSQDSTGAYNEQFF
once	TRBD1	TRBV5-1	TRBJ2-1	TGCGCCAGCAGCTCCTCGTCGACAGGGAGCTCCTACAATGAGCAGTTCTTC	CASSSSSTGSSYNEQFF
-	-	TRBV6-6	TRBJ1-1	TGTGCCAGCAGTTACATGGCTGGCACTGAAGCTTTCTTT	CASSYMAGTEAFF
once	TRBD1	TRBV19	TRBJ1-3	TGTGCCAGTAGCGAAGGGACAGGGACTGGAAACACCATATATTTT	CASSEGTGTGNTIYF